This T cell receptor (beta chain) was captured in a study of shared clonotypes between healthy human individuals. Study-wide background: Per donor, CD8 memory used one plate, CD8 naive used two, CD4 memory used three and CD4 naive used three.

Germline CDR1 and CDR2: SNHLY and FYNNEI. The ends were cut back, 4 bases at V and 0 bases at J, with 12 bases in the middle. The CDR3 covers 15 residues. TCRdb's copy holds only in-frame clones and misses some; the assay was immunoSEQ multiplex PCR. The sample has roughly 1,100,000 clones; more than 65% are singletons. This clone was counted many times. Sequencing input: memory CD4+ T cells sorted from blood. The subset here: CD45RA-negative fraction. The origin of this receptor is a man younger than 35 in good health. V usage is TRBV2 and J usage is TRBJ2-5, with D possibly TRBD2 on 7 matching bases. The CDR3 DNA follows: TGTGCCAGCAGTGGAGGGGGGGGCTACCAAGAGACCCAGTACTTC. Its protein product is CASSGGGGYQETQYF. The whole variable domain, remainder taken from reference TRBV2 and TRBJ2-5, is EPEVTQTPSHQVTQMGQEVILRCVPISNHLYFYWYRQILGQKVEFLVSFYNNEISEKSEIFDDQFSVERPDGSNFTLKIRSTKLEDSAMYFCASSGGGGYQETQYFGPGTRLLVL.